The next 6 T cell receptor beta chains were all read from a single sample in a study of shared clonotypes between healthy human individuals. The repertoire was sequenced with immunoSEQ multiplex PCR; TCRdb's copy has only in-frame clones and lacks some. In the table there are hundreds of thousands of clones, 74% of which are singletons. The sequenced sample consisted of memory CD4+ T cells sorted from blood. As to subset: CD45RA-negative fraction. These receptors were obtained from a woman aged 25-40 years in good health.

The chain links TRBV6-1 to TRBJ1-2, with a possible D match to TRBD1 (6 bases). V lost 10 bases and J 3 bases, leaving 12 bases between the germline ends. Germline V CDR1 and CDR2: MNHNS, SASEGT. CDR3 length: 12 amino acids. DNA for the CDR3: TGTGCCATACCGGGACAATACTATGGCTACACCTTC. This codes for CAIPGQYYGYTF.

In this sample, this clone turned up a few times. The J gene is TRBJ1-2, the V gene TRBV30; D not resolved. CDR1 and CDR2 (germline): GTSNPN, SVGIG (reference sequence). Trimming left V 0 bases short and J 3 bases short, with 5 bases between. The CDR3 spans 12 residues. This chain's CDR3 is CAWSVLDYGYTF. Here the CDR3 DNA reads TGTGCCTGGAGTGTACTGGACTATGGCTACACCTTC.

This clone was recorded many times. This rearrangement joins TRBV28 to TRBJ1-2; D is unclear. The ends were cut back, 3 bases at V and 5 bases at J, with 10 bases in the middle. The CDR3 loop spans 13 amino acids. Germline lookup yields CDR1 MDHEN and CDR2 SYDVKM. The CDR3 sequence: CASSFERSYGYTF. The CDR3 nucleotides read TGTGCCAGCAGTTTTGAAAGGTCGTATGGCTACACCTTC.

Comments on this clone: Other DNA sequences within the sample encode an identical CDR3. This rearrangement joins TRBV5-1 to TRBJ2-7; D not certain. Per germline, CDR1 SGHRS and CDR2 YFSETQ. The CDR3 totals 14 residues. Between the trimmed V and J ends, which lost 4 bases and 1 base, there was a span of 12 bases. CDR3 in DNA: TGCGCCAGCAGCCTCGCGCCCGGATCCTACGAGCAGTACTTC. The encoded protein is CASSLAPGSYEQYF.

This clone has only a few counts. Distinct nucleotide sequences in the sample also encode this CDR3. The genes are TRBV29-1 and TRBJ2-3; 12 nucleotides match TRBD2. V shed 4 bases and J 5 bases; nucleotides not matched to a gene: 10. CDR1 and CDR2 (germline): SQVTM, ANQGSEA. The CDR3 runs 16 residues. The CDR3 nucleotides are TGCAGCGTTGCGGGCCTAGCGGGAGGGCGTGGAGATACGCAGTATTTT. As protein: CSVAGLAGGRGDTQYF.

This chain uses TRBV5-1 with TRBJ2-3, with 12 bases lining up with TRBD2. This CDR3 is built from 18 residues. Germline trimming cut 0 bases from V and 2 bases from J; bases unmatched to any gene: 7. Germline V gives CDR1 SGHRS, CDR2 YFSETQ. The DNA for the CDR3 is TGCGCCAGCAGCTTGGGGACTAGCGGGACGACCAACACAGATACGCAGTATTTT. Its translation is CASSLGTSGTTNTDTQYF.